Listed below are T cell receptor beta chains from one sample, sequenced in a study of T-cell reconstitution after alpha-beta-depleted transplantation in children. TCRdb used MiXCR to reprocess the PCR reads, holding one entry per CDR3 protein. The top ten clones hold about 5.6% of a sample with a few hundred thousand distinct CDR3 sequences, roughly an eighth of them seen once. The specimen comprised PBMCs from the stem cell graft donor, sampled from the stem cell graft. The receptors originated from a human donor who donated a stem cell graft to a child with combined immunodeficiency. Each CDR3 is given with its conserved first and last residue. A D gene is named only where the DNA matches it firmly. Size is omitted from some rows. Given values are once, few, many or a class for expanded clones.

D | J | V | size | CDR3 | DNA
- | TRBJ2-3 | TRBV7-2 | few | CASSFIETTDTQYF | TGTGCCAGCAGCTTTATAGAGACCACAGATACGCAGTATTTT
- | TRBJ2-1 | TRBV3-1 | - | CASPPGSFGDEQFF | TGTGCCAGCCCCCCTGGCTCTTTCGGGGATGAGCAGTTCTTC
- | TRBJ2-2 | TRBV20-1 | few | CSAQRVDTGELFF | TGCAGTGCTCAGCGGGTGGACACCGGGGAGCTGTTTTTT
TRBD2 | TRBJ2-7 | TRBV20-1 | - | CSARDSGTSDYEQYF | TGCAGTGCTAGAGATAGTGGGACTAGCGACTACGAGCAGTACTTC
- | TRBJ2-1 | TRBV7-2 | many | CASSPGTYNEQFF | TGTGCCAGCAGCCCTGGGACCTACAATGAGCAGTTCTTC
- | TRBJ2-3 | TRBV3-1 | - | CASSQDPGYTDTQYF | TGTGCCAGCAGCCAAGATCCAGGCTACACAGATACGCAGTATTTT
- | TRBJ1-5 | TRBV19 | - | CASGNNQPQHF | TGTGCCAGTGGGAACAATCAGCCCCAGCATTTT
- | TRBJ2-1 | TRBV6-2/TRBV6-3 | many | CASSYHTTYNEQFF | TGTGCCAGCAGTTACCACACAACCTACAATGAGCAGTTCTTC
- | TRBJ2-7 | TRBV20-1 | few | CSAKNRVPYEQYF | TGCAGTGCTAAGAACAGGGTGCCCTACGAGCAGTACTTC
- | TRBJ2-3 | TRBV2 | few | CASLKGGATDTQYF | TGTGCCAGCCTAAAGGGGGGCGCGACAGATACGCAGTATTTT
- | TRBJ2-7 | TRBV2 | few | CASSAADSSYEQYF | TGTGCCAGCAGTGCAGCCGACAGCTCCTACGAGCAGTACTTC
- | TRBJ1-2 | TRBV7-3 | - | CASSDSPQDGYTF | TGTGCCAGCTCGGACAGTCCTCAGGATGGCTACACCTTC
- | TRBJ2-7 | TRBV6-5 | - | CASGYQQENYEQYF | TGTGCCAGCGGTTACCAACAGGAGAACTACGAGCAGTACTTC
- | TRBJ1-5 | TRBV12-3/TRBV12-4 | - | CASSGTGTWQPQHF | TGTGCCAGCAGTGGAACCGGGACATGGCAGCCCCAGCATTTT
TRBD2 | TRBJ2-3 | TRBV11-2 | few | CASSLGTISSTDTQYF | TGTGCCAGCAGCCTAGGGACTATCTCTAGCACAGATACGCAGTATTTT
TRBD2 | TRBJ2-3 | TRBV6-5 | few | CASSYGSGGTDTQYF | TGTGCCAGCAGTTACGGGAGCGGGGGCACAGATACGCAGTATTTT
TRBD1 | TRBJ2-7 | TRBV5-1 | - | CASSLLPVTGDGTYEQYF | TGCGCCAGCAGCTTGCTCCCGGTTACAGGGGACGGTACCTACGAGCAGTACTTC
- | TRBJ1-5 | TRBV6-1 | - | CASVGFGGGHQPQHF | TGTGCCAGCGTGGGCTTCGGAGGCGGTCATCAGCCCCAGCATTTT
TRBD2 | TRBJ2-2 | TRBV4-1 | many | CASSHGLAGGSGELFF | TGCGCCAGCAGCCACGGACTAGCGGGGGGGTCCGGGGAGCTGTTTTTT
- | TRBJ2-1 | TRBV4-2 | many | CASRRDLSSYNEQFF | TGTGCCAGCAGAAGGGACTTGAGCTCCTACAATGAGCAGTTCTTC
- | TRBJ2-3 | TRBV9 | - | CASSPGLLTDTQYF | TGTGCCAGCAGCCCGGGACTTCTCACAGATACGCAGTATTTT
- | TRBJ2-5 | TRBV3-1 | many | CASSQDHGQETQYF | TGTGCCAGCAGCCAAGATCACGGGCAAGAGACCCAGTACTTC
TRBD1 | TRBJ1-5 | TRBV6-5 | - | CASRRTGTGDQPQHF | TGTGCCAGCAGGCGTACCGGGACAGGGGACCAGCCCCAGCATTTT
TRBD2 | TRBJ2-3 | TRBV28 | many | CASSLRRWAGGPPDTQYF | TGTGCCAGCAGTTTAAGGCGTTGGGCGGGGGGGCCTCCAGATACGCAGTATTTT
- | TRBJ2-1 | TRBV6-5 | many | CASSHGGEQFF | TGTGCCAGCAGTCACGGGGGAGAGCAGTTCTTC
TRBD1 | TRBJ2-2 | TRBV28 | - | CAIDRGTGELFF | TGTGCCATCGACAGGGGCACCGGGGAGCTGTTTTTT
TRBD1 | TRBJ1-2 | TRBV27 | few | CASSPGQGFLSWGYTF | TGTGCCAGCAGCCCGGGACAGGGGTTTCTTAGTTGGGGCTACACCTTC
TRBD2 | TRBJ2-7 | TRBV7-2 | many | CASSVTSGYEQYF | TGTGCCAGCAGCGTAACTAGCGGCTACGAGCAGTACTTC
- | TRBJ1-2 | TRBV6-2/TRBV6-3 | few | CASSSTVHGYTF | TGTGCCAGCAGCTCGACTGTACATGGCTACACCTTC
- | TRBJ2-2 | TRBV12-3/TRBV12-4 | - | CASAPLLNTGELFF | TGTGCCAGCGCCCCCTTGCTTAACACCGGGGAGCTGTTTTTT
TRBD2 | TRBJ2-3 | TRBV20-1 | many | CSAGVAGGGDTQYF | TGCAGTGCCGGGGTAGCGGGAGGGGGGGATACGCAGTATTTT
- | TRBJ2-1 | TRBV27 | - | CASSSDWGNVVYNEQFF | TGTGCCAGCAGTTCGGACTGGGGAAATGTAGTCTACAATGAGCAGTTCTTC
- | TRBJ2-3 | TRBV11-2 | - | CASSPQWMSADTQYF | TGTGCCAGCAGCCCCCAATGGATGAGCGCAGATACGCAGTATTTT
- | TRBJ2-1 | TRBV7-2 | few | CASSLAPIYSSYNEQFF | TGTGCCAGCAGCTTAGCGCCCATATATAGCTCCTACAATGAGCAGTTCTTC
TRBD2 | TRBJ2-1 | TRBV3-1 | - | CASSQEGLAGGPSSYNEQFF | TGTGCCAGCAGCCAAGAAGGACTAGCGGGAGGTCCCAGCTCCTACAATGAGCAGTTCTTC
TRBD1 | TRBJ2-1 | TRBV24-1 | few | CATSDRDRVFNEQFF | TGTGCCACCAGTGACCGGGACAGGGTTTTCAATGAGCAGTTCTTC
- | TRBJ2-1 | TRBV24-1 | - | CATSDLVVVGQDLAYEQFF | TGTGCCACCAGTGATTTAGTTGTGGTGGGGCAGGACCTGGCGTATGAGCAGTTCTTC
TRBD2 | TRBJ2-1 | TRBV20-1 | few | CSARDPGRAYNEQFF | TGCAGTGCTAGAGATCCCGGGAGGGCCTACAATGAGCAGTTCTTC
- | TRBJ2-3 | TRBV5-5 | - | CASSYVPTDTQYF | TGTGCCAGCAGCTACGTTCCTACAGATACGCAGTATTTT